These 23 T cell receptor beta chains were sequenced from one sample in a study of shared clonotypes between healthy human individuals. In the naive CD8 group, cells lacked CD45RO and were positively selected for CCR7, so terminally differentiated effector memory CD45RA+ cells were left out. Using immunoSEQ multiplex PCR, the repertoire was profiled, and TCRdb retains in-frame clones only, with some absent. The sample consists of about 870,000 clones, 80% to 95% of them appearing once. The sequencing input was naive CD8+ T cells sorted from blood. All receptors come from a man younger than 45 in good health.

The gene calls are TRBV7-2 and TRBJ2-7, with D possibly matching TRBD1 (6 bases). Germline V lookup: CDR1 SGHTA, CDR2 FQGNSA. Trimming shortened V by 3 bases and J by 3 bases, and 12 bases separated the two germline ends. This CDR3 spans 14 amino acids. The DNA for the CDR3 is TGTGCCAGCAGCTTCGCCGGGACAAGCTACGAGCAGTACTTC. Translated, it gives CASSFAGTSYEQYF.

The V call is TRBV5-6, the J call TRBJ2-7, with 9 positions matching TRBD1. Losses at the gene ends were 0 bases for V and 3 bases for J; bases not matched to a gene: 7. The CDR3 has 16 amino acids. In germline, CDR1 is SGHDT, CDR2 YYEEEE. The CDR3 spells CASSLAGQGFDYEQYF. CDR3 DNA sequence: TGTGCCAGCAGCTTGGCCGGACAGGGGTTTGACTACGAGCAGTACTTC.

This chain connects TRBV9 to TRBJ2-1, with D possibly TRBD2 on 7 matching bases. Trimming took off 4 bases at V and 2 bases at J, with 16 bases between the two ends. The germline V gene encodes CDR1 SGDLS and CDR2 YYNGEE. The CDR3 extends over 16 amino acids. CDR3 in DNA: TGTGCCAGCAGCCTTGAAGGGGGGGGCCCCTACAATGAGCAGTTCTTC. Protein sequence: CASSLEGGGPYNEQFF.

CDR3 protein: CASSEATTGIGSYEQYF. CDR3 in DNA: TGTGCCAGCAGTGAAGCGACCACGGGGATCGGATCCTACGAGCAGTACTTC. The chain couples TRBV6-1 to TRBJ2-7; perhaps TRBD2 as D (5 bases). The CDR3 consists of 17 residues. V shed 0 bases and J shed 1 base, with 16 bases lying between them. CDR1 and CDR2 (germline): MNHNS, SASEGT.

This clone has just one count. The genes are TRBV6-1 and TRBJ2-7, with D unclear. Germline CDR1 reads MNHNS; CDR2 reads SASEGT. The germline V and J ends were trimmed by 7 bases and 7 bases, with 17 bases remaining between them. CDR3 length: 13 amino acids. The CDR3 sequence: CASNSLTDTEQYF. In DNA form, the CDR3 reads TGTGCCAGCAATTCCTTGACTGATACGGAGCAGTACTTC.

This clone appeared once. V gene TRBV15 combines with J gene TRBJ2-2; 9 bases agree with TRBD2. CDR1 is LNHNV, CDR2 YYDKDF, per germline (reference sequence). V shed 5 bases, J shed 6 bases, and the junction held 10 bases outside the gene matches. The CDR3 totals 16 residues. CDR3 sequence (DNA): TGTGCCACCAGCTTCCTAGCGGGATTAGTGGCCGGGGAGCTGTTTTTT. It specifies CATSFLAGLVAGELFF.

V gene TRBV6-6 combines with J gene TRBJ1-2; D is unclear. Deletions cut 2 bases from V and 2 bases from J, with 6 bases between. There are 13 residues in the CDR3. Germline V gene lookup returns CDR1 MNHNY and CDR2 SVGAGI (reference sequence). CDR3 sequence: CASSYVTNYGYTF. DNA for the CDR3: TGTGCCAGCAGTTACGTCACCAACTATGGCTACACCTTC.

V is TRBV29-1 and J is TRBJ2-2; 7 bases line up with TRBD1. V lost 6 bases, J lost 6 bases, and 1 base stayed unmatched. The CDR3 has 11 residues. Germline V lookup: CDR1 SQVTM, CDR2 ANQGSEA. CDR3 region: CSVDRAGELFF. CDR3 bases: TGCAGCGTCGACAGGGCCGGGGAGCTGTTTTTT.

The chain employs TRBV28 and TRBJ2-5; TRBD2 might be the D (6 bases). The germline V and J ends were trimmed by 4 bases and 5 bases, with 14 bases remaining between them. Germline lookup yields CDR1 MDHEN and CDR2 SYDVKM. CDR3 length: 14 residues. Written as DNA, the CDR3 is TGTGCCAGCAGTTCCCTCTCAGGGAGGGAGACCCAGTACTTC. Its protein is CASSSLSGRETQYF.

The genes are TRBV7-8 and TRBJ1-4, with D possibly TRBD1 on 6 matching bases. Germline V lookup: CDR1 SGHVS, CDR2 FQNEAQ. This CDR3 is 18 amino acids long. V lost 4 bases and J 6 bases, leaving 24 bases between the germline ends. CDR3 sequence reads: CASSSLRGVGGPDEKLFF. In DNA, the CDR3 is TGTGCCAGCAGCTCCCTTAGGGGGGTTGGGGGGCCGGATGAAAAACTGTTTTTT.

J is TRBJ2-1 and V is TRBV10-3; 7 positions match TRBD2. Per germline, CDR1 ENHRY and CDR2 SYGVKD. CDR3 length: 16 residues. Trimming took 10 bases from V and 5 from J; bases not matched to a gene: 17. CDR3 nucleotides: TGTGCCAGCCACTCCCGGGCGGGAGTGAGCGACAATGAGCAGTTCTTC. This gives the protein CASHSRAGVSDNEQFF.

This clone turned up a few times. V is TRBV7-8 and J is TRBJ2-1; D is uncertain. Germline values: CDR1 SGHVS, CDR2 FQNEAQ. This CDR3 has 11 residues. V gave up 2 bases and J gave up 7 bases, with 3 bases separating them. The CDR3 reads CASSLQNEQFF. The CDR3 DNA sequence: TGTGCCAGCAGCTTACAGAATGAGCAGTTCTTC.

As concerns this clone: Other DNA sequences in this sample translate to the same CDR3. The genes are TRBV7-9 and TRBJ1-2; 7 bases fit TRBD1. CDR3 length: 13 residues. J was trimmed by 3 bases and V by 4 bases; bases with no gene match: 2. Germline V lookup: CDR1 SEHNR, CDR2 FQNEAQ (reference sequence). The CDR3 here is CASSSTGDYGYTF. For the CDR3, the DNA is TGTGCCAGCAGCTCCACAGGGGACTATGGCTACACCTTC.

Only a few counts were recorded for this clone. The CDR3 nucleotides read TGTGCCAGCAGCTGGACAGAGACTGAAGCTTTCTTT. This codes for CASSWTETEAFF. The chain combines TRBV5-6 with TRBJ1-1, with D possibly being TRBD1 (6 bases). The V gene lost 3 bases and the J gene lost 5 bases, with 8 bases spanning the gap. The germline V gene encodes CDR1 SGHDT and CDR2 YYEEEE. The CDR3 is made up of 12 amino acids.

This clone has just a few counts. The rearrangement links TRBV10-3 to TRBJ2-7; weak D call: TRBD1 (5 bases). Trimming took 7 bases from V and 5 from J, leaving 9 bases between them. The CDR3 spans 11 residues. Germline assignment: CDR1 ENHRY and CDR2 SYGVKD. The CDR3 bases are TGTGCCATCAATGCAGGGAACGAGCAGTACTTC. Protein sequence: CAINAGNEQYF.

V usage is TRBV25-1 and J usage is TRBJ2-3; D is unclear. This CDR3 spans 11 amino acids. Germline CDR1 is MGHDK and CDR2 is SYGVNS. The V and J ends lost 3 bases and 9 bases respectively, with 7 bases between them. CDR3 DNA sequence: TGTGCCAGCAGTGATCCTCCAACGCAGTATTTT. Amino acid sequence: CASSDPPTQYF.

The chain combines TRBV7-9 with TRBJ2-1, with D possibly matching TRBD1 (7 bases). CDR1 is SEHNR and CDR2 is FQNEAQ in the germline V gene (reference sequence). The V end was cut by 4 bases, the J end by 9 bases, with 16 bases between. This CDR3 contains 14 residues. Written as DNA, the CDR3 is TGTGCCAGCAGCTCCCGGTACAGGGGAGGTGAGCAGTTCTTC. Translating it yields CASSSRYRGGEQFF.

The rearrangement links TRBV7-9 to TRBJ1-2; a possible D gene is TRBD1 (5 bases). V was cut by 2 bases and J by 1 base, with 20 bases left in between. Germline values: CDR1 SEHNR, CDR2 FQNEAQ (reference sequence). This CDR3 comprises 18 residues. The CDR3 nucleotides are TGTGCCAGCAGCTTACGCTTAGGACAAGCCAAAAATAACTATGGCTACACCTTC. It translates to CASSLRLGQAKNNYGYTF.

V gene TRBV6-5 combines with J gene TRBJ2-1; D might be TRBD2 (6 bases). Germline V gives CDR1 MNHEY, CDR2 SVGAGI. This CDR3 has 14 amino acids. The germline V and J ends were trimmed by 5 bases and 3 bases, with 11 bases remaining between them. The CDR3, as DNA: TGTGCCAGCAGTGGGCCGACTAGCTACAATGAGCAGTTCTTC. Translating gives CASSGPTSYNEQFF.

This clone was detected only a few times. Here the CDR3 reads CAISETEGVNQPQHF. The CDR3 DNA sequence: TGTGCCATCAGTGAGACGGAGGGGGTCAATCAGCCCCAGCATTTT. This chain links TRBV10-3 with TRBJ1-5, with a weak D call TRBD1 (6 bases). V lost 2 bases to trimming and J lost 3 bases, with 11 bases between them. The V gene's germline CDR1 is ENHRY and CDR2 SYGVKD. CDR3 length: 15 residues.

The chain is built from TRBV28 and TRBJ2-2; D call uncertain. Trimming stripped 3 bases from V and 6 bases from J, with 2 bases between. The CDR3 has 11 amino acids. CDR1 and CDR2 (germline): MDHEN, SYDVKM. The CDR3 reads CASSFSGELFF. CDR3 nucleotide sequence: TGTGCCAGCAGTTTCTCCGGGGAGCTGTTTTTT.

This chain links TRBV27 with TRBJ2-7, with 9 bases identical to TRBD2. The V gene's germline CDR1 is MNHEY and CDR2 SMNVEV (reference sequence). The length of the CDR3 is 15 residues. Losses at the gene ends were 0 bases for V and 7 bases for J; bases not matched to a gene: 7. CDR3 bases: TGTGCCAGCAGTTTATCGGTAGCGGGAGTCCGAGAGCAGTACTTC. Protein: CASSLSVAGVREQYF.

J is TRBJ2-2 and V is TRBV14, with a weak D call TRBD1 (6 bases). Trimming left V 2 bases short and J 4 bases short, with 20 bases between. The CDR3 runs to 18 residues. Germline V lookup: CDR1 SGHDN, CDR2 FVKESK. CDR3 loop: CASSQIRGADFSTGELFF. CDR3 bases: TGTGCCAGCAGCCAAATCAGGGGCGCAGATTTCTCCACCGGGGAGCTGTTTTTT.